Listed here are 9 T cell receptor beta chains from one sample, sequenced in a study of PD-1 blockade in classical Hodgkin lymphoma. As for time point: cycle 4 day 1 (C4D1), after 6 weeks of nivolumab. All patients relapsed after autologous stem cell transplantation, and brentuximab vedotin exposure varied. Clones were read by immunoSEQ multiplex PCR, and TCRdb kept only the in-frame ones, dropping some. Here the sample spans about 24,000 clones, approximately 67% being singletons. This specimen consisted of peripheral blood mononuclear cells (PBMCs), obtained before the fourth cycle of nivolumab. Every receptor here comes from a human donor with classical Hodgkin lymphoma.

The V and J genes are TRBV28 and TRBJ1-2, with D perhaps matching TRBD1 (5 bases). Germline-derived CDR1 and CDR2 are MDHEN and SYDVKM. CDR3 length equals 16 residues. Trimming removed 4 bases at V and 4 bases at J, with 19 bases between. The CDR3: CASSSARGDEVYGYTF. CDR3 bases: TGTGCCAGCAGTTCTGCCCGAGGGGACGAAGTCTATGGCTACACCTTC.

Only a few counts were recorded for this clone. J is TRBJ1-1 and V is TRBV19, with D unclear. The CDR3 loop spans 13 amino acids. Trimming left V 9 bases short and J 2 bases short, with 13 bases between. Germline V gene sequence: CDR1 LNHDA, CDR2 SQIVND (reference sequence). The CDR3 loop reads CASRKDPNTEAFF. CDR3 DNA sequence: TGTGCCAGCAGGAAGGACCCAAACACTGAAGCTTTCTTT.

The sample holds one count of this clone. V is TRBV9 and J is TRBJ2-4; 13 positions match TRBD2. The CDR3 contains 18 residues. J was trimmed by 1 base and V by 3 bases; bases with no gene match: 7. The germline gives CDR1 SGDLS, CDR2 YYNGEE. CDR3 DNA sequence: TGTGCCAGCAGCGAGGGACTAGCGGGGCCCCCGGCCAAAAACATTCAGTACTTC. It codes for CASSEGLAGPPAKNIQYF.

The chain's CDR3 is CASSVSGSDTGELFF. CDR3 nucleotide sequence: TGTGCCAGCAGCGTATCAGGATCCGACACCGGGGAGCTGTTTTTT. The rearrangement uses TRBV9 and TRBJ2-2, with no clear D. The CDR3 loop spans 15 amino acids. The V and J ends lost 1 base and 3 bases respectively, with 10 bases between them. Germline-derived CDR1 and CDR2 are SGDLS and YYNGEE.

The rearrangement joins TRBV7-2 to TRBJ2-7; 9 nucleotides agree with TRBD1. Germline CDR1 and CDR2: SGHTA and FQGNSA. There are 16 residues in the CDR3. V shed 5 bases, J shed 0 bases, and the junction held 8 bases outside the gene matches. This CDR3 is CASSPYRDRVSYEQYF. In DNA form, the CDR3 reads TGTGCCAGCAGCCCATATCGGGACAGGGTCTCCTACGAGCAGTACTTC.

A single count supports this clone. The chain links TRBV6-6 to TRBJ2-2; a weak D match, TRBD2 (5 bases). Germline V gene data show CDR1 as MNHNY and CDR2 as SVGAGI (reference sequence). The CDR3 runs 15 residues. Trimming removed 6 bases from V and 0 bases from J, with 11 bases in between. DNA for the CDR3: TGTGCCAGCAGGCTTTCGGGGTCGAACACCGGGGAGCTGTTTTTT. Residues: CASRLSGSNTGELFF.

This chain uses TRBV2 with TRBJ1-1, with a possible D match to TRBD1 (6 bases). V was cut by 8 bases and J by 7 bases, with 32 bases left in between. The germline CDR1 and CDR2 sequences are SNHLY and FYNNEI. The CDR3 consists of 18 residues. The CDR3 here is CASFIPDRFESPTGEAFF. The CDR3 DNA sequence: TGTGCCAGCTTTATCCCAGACAGGTTTGAGTCCCCAACGGGTGAAGCTTTCTTT.

The genes are TRBV5-6 and TRBJ1-2; D perhaps matches TRBD1 (5 bases). Germline CDR1 SGHDT, CDR2 YYEEEE. The CDR3 extends over 15 amino acids. V was trimmed by 0 bases and J by 1 base, leaving 10 bases between them. The CDR3 nucleotides read TGTGCCAGCAGCTTGGGGGACCTACTTAACTATGGCTACACCTTC. Translation: CASSLGDLLNYGYTF.

In its sample, this clone is medium-sized. The chain employs TRBV11-2 and TRBJ1-1, with unresolved D. CDR3 length: 12 amino acids. The V gene's germline CDR1 is SGHAT and CDR2 FQNNGV. The germline V and J ends were trimmed by 2 bases and 10 bases, with 11 bases remaining between them. The CDR3 spells CASSLYTTRAFF. The CDR3 nucleotides read TGTGCCAGCAGCTTATATACCACGCGAGCTTTCTTT.